This passage covers 6 T cell receptor beta chains from one sample sequenced in a study of T cells after posttransplantation cyclophosphamide. Treatment was busulfan-fludarabine conditioning, a marrow graft, and cyclophosphamide on days +3 and +4. The assay was immunoSEQ multiplex PCR, and TCRdb's table has in-frame clones only and misses some. Among roughly 20,000 clones listed, roughly 72% were seen once. This specimen consisted of PBMCs, obtained after an allogeneic stem cell transplant with post-transplant cyclophosphamide. The source of these receptors is a male patient in his thirties who received an allogeneic stem cell transplant from a related donor, was CMV-positive, and had acute GVHD only. Some of these T cells may belong to the graft donor.

The CDR3 sequence: CASSRDRGETQYF. As DNA, the CDR3 is TGTGCCAGCAGCCGTGACAGGGGTGAGACCCAGTACTTC. This chain links TRBV11-1 with TRBJ2-5; 8 nucleotides match TRBD1. V shed 5 bases, J shed 5 bases, and the junction held 4 bases outside the gene matches. The CDR3 spans 13 residues. The V gene's germline CDR1 is SGHAT and CDR2 FQDESV (reference sequence). Drawing the rest from reference TRBV11-1 and TRBJ2-5, the complete variable domain is EAEVAQSPRYKITEKSQAVAFWCDPISGHATLYWYRQILGQGPELLVQFQDESVVDDSQLPKDRFSAERLKGVDSTLKIQPAELGDSAMYLCASSRDRGETQYFGPGTRLLVL.

V is TRBV6-1 and J is TRBJ2-5; possible D gene TRBD1, 5 bases. The V end lost 7 bases, the J end lost 1 base, and 13 bases lay between the germline ends. The V gene's germline CDR1 is MNHNS and CDR2 SASEGT. The CDR3 is made up of 14 amino acids. Here the CDR3 reads CASKGPLIQETQYF. CDR3 bases: TGTGCCAGCAAGGGGCCTTTGATCCAAGAGACCCAGTACTTC.

The chain carries TRBV7-6 and TRBJ2-3; 11 bases fit TRBD2. The trim removed 5 bases at V and 1 base at J, leaving 5 bases unmatched. Germline loops: CDR1 SGHVS, CDR2 FNYEAQ. The CDR3 length is 16 residues. The CDR3 protein is CASSRLSGGGTDTQYF. The CDR3 DNA reads TGTGCCAGCAGCCGTCTTAGCGGGGGGGGCACAGATACGCAGTATTTT.

The chain uses TRBV30 and TRBJ2-3, with TRBD1 identical over 7 bases. Germline CDR1 and CDR2: GTSNPN and SVGIG (reference sequence). The CDR3 loop spans 15 amino acids. V dropped 3 bases and J dropped 3; count of bases not matched to a gene: 9. DNA of the CDR3: TGTGCCTGGAGCGCCACAGGGGCCGCGACAGATACGCAGTATTTT. Protein sequence: CAWSATGAATDTQYF.

The chain links TRBV5-4 to TRBJ2-1; TRBD1 is a possible D gene (6 bases). CDR1 is SGHNT and CDR2 is YYREEE in the germline V gene (reference sequence). The ends were cut back, 5 bases at V and 5 bases at J, with 11 bases in the middle. There are 13 residues in the CDR3. CDR3 sequence reads: CASRVGTNNEQFF. The CDR3 DNA reads as TGTGCCAGCAGAGTCGGGACAAACAATGAGCAGTTCTTC.

The rearrangement uses TRBV19 and TRBJ2-5; a weak D match, TRBD2 (5 bases). CDR3 size: 14 residues. Trimming took 3 bases from V and 5 from J, leaving 13 bases between them. Germline values: CDR1 LNHDA, CDR2 SQIVND (reference sequence). CDR3: CASSIEGAVETQYF. DNA of the CDR3: TGTGCCAGTAGTATCGAGGGAGCGGTGGAGACCCAGTACTTC.